This T cell receptor (beta chain) was captured in a study of T cells in Graves' hyperthyroidism and ophthalmopathy. Overall study results and limits: Classification by a 13 V-J model distinguished ophthalmopathy from stable hyperthyroidism.

Ophthalmopathy in the patients scored at least 3 on Clinical Activity Score and at least 4 on NOSPECS grade, lasting under 3 months. Exclusion of patients followed from uncontrolled infection, other autoimmune disease, pregnancy or lactation. Isolation of PBMCs was performed on 10 ml fresh peripheral blood. What was amplified from RNA transcripts were TCR beta CDR3 regions. The HTBI primer set served for first-round RT-PCR of the TCR CDR3. TCRdb re-derived calls from the multiplex PCR reads in MiXCR, one entry per CDR3 protein. The table lists 640,000 or so distinct CDR3 sequences, 12% to 15% of them singletons. The sample holds many counts of this clonotype. Its antigen is currently unknown. Sequencing was performed on blood. The clonotype comes from a woman aged 18-29 years with Graves' ophthalmopathy.

In DNA form, the CDR3 reads TGTGCCAGCAGCTTAATGGGCGGTTCCTACGAGCAGTACTTC. Its protein is CASSLMGGSYEQYF. J is TRBJ2-7 and V is TRBV27; no firm D call. This CDR3 is built from 14 residues. CDR1 and CDR2 from the germline V gene are MNHEY and SMNVEV (reference sequence). Deletions cut 6 bases from V and 1 base from J, with 13 bases between.